The clone carrying this T cell receptor (beta chain) was seen ten or more times. The sample comes from a study of breast tumors, draining lymph nodes, adjacent tissues. TCRdb independently ran MiXCR on the multiplex PCR reads; one entry per CDR3 protein. The repertoire has approximately 170,000 distinct CDR3 sequences, 33% of them found once; the top ten carry about 3.9%. Axillary draining lymph nodes of breast cancer patients supplied the node samples. Germline CDR1 SNHLY, CDR2 FYNNEI. The CDR3 has 13 residues. The ends were cut back, 5 bases at V and 1 base at J, with 9 bases in the middle. This sequence joins TRBV2 and TRBJ2-7; D ambiguous. This receptor was identified in a female donor with breast cancer. Some clones in this sample may be carry-over from other donors' samples. The sample was axillary lymph node tissue. CDR3 coding DNA: TGTGCCAGCAGTCCCCAAGGATCCTACGAGCAGTACTTC. The encoded protein is CASSPQGSYEQYF.